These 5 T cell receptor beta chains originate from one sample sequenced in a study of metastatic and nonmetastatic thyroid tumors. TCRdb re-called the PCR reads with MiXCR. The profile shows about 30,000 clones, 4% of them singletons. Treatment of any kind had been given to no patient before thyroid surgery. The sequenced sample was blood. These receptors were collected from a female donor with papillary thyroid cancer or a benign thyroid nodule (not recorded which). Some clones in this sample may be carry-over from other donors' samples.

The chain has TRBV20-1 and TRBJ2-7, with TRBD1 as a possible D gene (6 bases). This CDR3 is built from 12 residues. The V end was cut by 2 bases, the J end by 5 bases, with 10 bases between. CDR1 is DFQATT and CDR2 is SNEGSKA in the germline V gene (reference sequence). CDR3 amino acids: CSARRDMDEQYF. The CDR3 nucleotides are TGCAGTGCTAGACGGGACATGGACGAGCAGTACTTC.

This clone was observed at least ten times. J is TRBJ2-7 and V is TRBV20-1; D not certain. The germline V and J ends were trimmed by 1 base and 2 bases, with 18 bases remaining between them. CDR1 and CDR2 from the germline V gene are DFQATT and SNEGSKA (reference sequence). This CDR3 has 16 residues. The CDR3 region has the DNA TGCAGTGCTAGAGCTATAGATCGCACACAAGCCTACGAGCAGTACTTC. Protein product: CSARAIDRTQAYEQYF.

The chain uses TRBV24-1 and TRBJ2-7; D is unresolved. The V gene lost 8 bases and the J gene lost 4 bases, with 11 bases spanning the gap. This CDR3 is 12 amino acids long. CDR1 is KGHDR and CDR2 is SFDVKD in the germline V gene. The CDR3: CATMSLTYEQYF. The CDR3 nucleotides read TGTGCCACCATGAGCCTAACGTACGAGCAGTACTTC.

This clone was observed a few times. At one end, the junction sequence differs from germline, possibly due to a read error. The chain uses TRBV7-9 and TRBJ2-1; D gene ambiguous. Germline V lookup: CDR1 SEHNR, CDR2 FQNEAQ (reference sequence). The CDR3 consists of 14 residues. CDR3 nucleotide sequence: TGTGCCAGCAGCTTAGAGGTGGCTGGGAATGAGCAGTTCTTT. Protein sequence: CASSLEVAGNEQFF.

The CDR3 protein is CASGAGQGFYEQYF. CDR3 DNA sequence: TGTGCTAGTGGTGCCGGACAGGGGTTCTACGAGCAGTACTTC. The rearrangement links TRBV12-5 to TRBJ2-7, with 9 bases that match TRBD1. The CDR3 spans 14 residues. The V and J ends lost 5 bases and 3 bases, in that order; junction bases with no gene match: 5. Looked up from germline, CDR1 is LGHNT and CDR2 is FRNRAP.